Sequencing of this T cell receptor beta chain was carried out in a study of cytomegalovirus exposure and HLA in healthy donors. The wider study: Roughly four fifths of more than 300 genotyped donors fell in the Caucasian-associated ancestry cluster.

Trimming left V 6 bases short and J 5 bases short, with 19 bases between. The CDR3 is made up of 16 amino acids. Germline loops: CDR1 MNHEY, CDR2 SMNVEV (reference sequence). About this clone: The antigen is undetermined.

Regarding the study as a whole: Earlier analysis looked at TCR beta V segments, and most were productive about 87% or about 30% of the time.

The PCR used 60 Vbeta and 13 Jbeta primers. Assay: immunoSEQ multiplex PCR; the TCRdb copy retains only in-frame clones and omits some. The sample records 150,000 to 200,000 clones, about 80% being singletons. Healthy individuals who donated bone marrow served as the donors. The specimen sequenced was PBMCs. This chain uses TRBV27 with TRBJ1-4; D is unclear. This sequence originates from a woman between 45 and 65 years old in good health and CMV-seropositive. In DNA form, the CDR3 reads TGTGCCAGCAGGAAGAATACGGGAGGCGGGAATGAAAAACTGTTTTTT. It is translated as CASRKNTGGGNEKLFF.